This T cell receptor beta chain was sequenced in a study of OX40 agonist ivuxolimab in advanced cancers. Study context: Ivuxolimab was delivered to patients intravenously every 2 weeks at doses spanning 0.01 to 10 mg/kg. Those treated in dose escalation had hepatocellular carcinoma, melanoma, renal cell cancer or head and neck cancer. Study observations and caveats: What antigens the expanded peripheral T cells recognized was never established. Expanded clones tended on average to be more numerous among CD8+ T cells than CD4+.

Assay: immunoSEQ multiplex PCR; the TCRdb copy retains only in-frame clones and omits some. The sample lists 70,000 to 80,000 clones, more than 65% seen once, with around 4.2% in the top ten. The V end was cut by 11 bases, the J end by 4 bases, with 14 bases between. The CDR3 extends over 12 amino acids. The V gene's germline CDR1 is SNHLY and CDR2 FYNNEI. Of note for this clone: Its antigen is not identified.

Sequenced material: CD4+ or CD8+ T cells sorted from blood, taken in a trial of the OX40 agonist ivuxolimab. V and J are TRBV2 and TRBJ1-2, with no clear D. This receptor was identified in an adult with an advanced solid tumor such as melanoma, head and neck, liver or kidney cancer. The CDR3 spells CASEDGSYGYTF. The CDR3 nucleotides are TGTGCCTCCGAGGACGGATCCTATGGCTACACCTTC.